The 17 T cell receptor beta chains below were found in one sample sequenced in a study of T cell responses to AZD1222 COVID-19 vaccine. TCRdb keeps only in-frame clones here, not all; method: immunoSEQ multiplex PCR. The data hold some 89,000 clones, with approximately 88% observed a single time. The sample consisted of peripheral blood, taken on day 0 of MenACWY control vaccination. Source of these receptors: an adult in good health.

This clone was seen a single time. V is TRBV28 and J is TRBJ1-1; TRBD1 matches 8 bases. This CDR3 region has 14 residues. Germline V gives CDR1 MDHEN, CDR2 SYDVKM. Trimming cost V 10 bases and J 7 bases; bases outside gene matches: 14. In nucleotides, the CDR3 is TGTGCCACCAAGGGGGACAGGTGGGATGGTGAAGCTTTCTTT. It codes for CATKGDRWDGEAFF.

The chain has TRBV3-1 (or the pseudogene TRBV3-2) and TRBJ1-2; D is uncertain. The V end lost 6 bases, the J end lost 5 bases, and 10 bases lay between the germline ends. CDR1 is LGHDT and CDR2 is YNNKEL in the germline V gene (reference sequence). The CDR3 loop spans 12 amino acids. CDR3: CASSQLGYGYTF. CDR3 DNA: TGTGCCAGCAGTCAACTAGGGTATGGCTACACCTTC.

The gene calls are TRBV27 and TRBJ1-5; no firm D call. V lost 2 bases, J lost 4 bases, and 9 bases lay in between. Germline V lookup: CDR1 MNHEY, CDR2 SMNVEV (reference sequence). The CDR3 has 14 residues. The CDR3 DNA reads TGTGCCAGCAGTTTAATTGGGATTAATCAGCCCCAGCATTTT. Encoded protein: CASSLIGINQPQHF.

The chain is built from TRBV30 and TRBJ2-1; the D is unclear. This CDR3 is built from 12 residues. CDR1 and CDR2 (germline): GTSNPN, SVGIG (reference sequence). Trimming shortened V by 0 bases and J by 3 bases, and 3 bases separated the two germline ends. The DNA for the CDR3 is TGTGCCTGGAGTGTTCTCTACAATGAGCAGTTCTTC. Translation: CAWSVLYNEQFF.

The chain employs TRBV14 and TRBJ2-7; D ambiguous. Germline CDR1 reads SGHDN; CDR2 reads FVKESK. Trimming removed 4 bases from V and 2 bases from J, with 9 bases in between. The CDR3 has 13 residues. In DNA, the CDR3 is TGTGCCAGCAGCCTCGCGGACCCCTACGAGCAGTACTTC. This translates into CASSLADPYEQYF. Filled out from reference TRBV14 and TRBJ2-7, the complete variable domain reads EAGVTQFPSHSVIEKGQTVTLRCDPISGHDNLYWYRRVMGKEIKFLLHFVKESKQDESGMPNNRFLAERTGGTYSTLKVQPAELEDSGVYFCASSLADPYEQYFGPGTRLTVT.

The sample holds a few counts of this clone. The chain is built from TRBV6-5 and TRBJ1-2; D is perhaps TRBD1 (6 bases). The CDR3 runs to 15 residues. V lost 0 bases and J lost 8, with 16 bases in between. CDR1 MNHEY and CDR2 SVGAGI come from the germline V gene. The CDR3 region has the DNA TGTGCCAGCAGTTACTCGAAGGGGGGGCGGCGGGGCTACACCTTC. Its protein is CASSYSKGGRRGYTF.

V and J are TRBV9 and TRBJ1-3; 8 bases match TRBD1. Germline assignment: CDR1 SGDLS and CDR2 YYNGEE. The junction had 7 bases not matched to a gene; V was cut back by 7 bases and J by 4 bases. The CDR3 covers 14 residues. CDR3: CASGRQGTGNTIYF. The CDR3 DNA follows: TGTGCCAGCGGAAGACAGGGGACGGGAAACACCATATATTTT.

The chain links TRBV28 to TRBJ2-1, with 10 nucleotides matching TRBD2. V dropped 5 bases and J dropped 7; count of bases not matched to a gene: 11. The germline V gene has CDR1 MDHEN and CDR2 SYDVKM. CDR3 length equals 16 residues. CDR3 amino acids: CASSPHTSGTRNEQFF. The CDR3 bases are TGTGCCAGCAGTCCGCATACTAGCGGGACCCGGAATGAGCAGTTCTTC.

This clone showed up just once. The V call is TRBV7-3, the J call TRBJ2-3; D not certain. Trimming stripped 5 bases from V and 0 bases from J, with 9 bases between. The CDR3 is made up of 14 amino acids. CDR1 is SGHTA, CDR2 FQGTGA, per germline. The CDR3 sequence: CASSPQGSTDTQYF. The CDR3 bases are TGTGCCAGCAGCCCCCAAGGTAGCACAGATACGCAGTATTTT.

The rearrangement links TRBV4-1 to TRBJ1-5; 9 positions match TRBD1. Germline assignment: CDR1 MGHRA and CDR2 YSYEKL. V trimming: 4 bases; J trimming: 4 bases; junction bases outside the gene matches: 5. The CDR3 consists of 15 residues. This CDR3 reads CASSPEGQGNQPQHF. The CDR3 DNA reads as TGCGCCAGCAGCCCCGAAGGACAGGGGAATCAGCCCCAGCATTTT.

V usage is TRBV7-2 and J usage is TRBJ1-2, with 8 bases matching TRBD1. Germline V gene lookup returns CDR1 SGHTA and CDR2 FQGNSA. V lost 4 bases, J lost 8 bases, and 12 bases stayed unmatched. The CDR3 contains 15 residues. DNA of the CDR3: TGTGCCAGCAGCTCGGGTCAGGGGGCACCCCTAGGCTACACCTTC. Amino acids: CASSSGQGAPLGYTF. Variable domain in full (rest from reference TRBV7-2 and TRBJ1-2): GAGVSQSPSNKVTEKGKDVELRCDPISGHTALYWYRQSLGQGLEFLIYFQGNSAPDKSGLPSDRFSAERTGGSVSTLTIQRTQQEDSAVYLCASSSGQGAPLGYTFGSGTRLTVV.

The chain carries TRBV6-5 and TRBJ1-2, with D perhaps matching TRBD1 (5 bases). The germline V gene has CDR1 MNHEY and CDR2 SVGAGI. V lost 6 bases to trimming and J lost 6 bases, with 14 bases between them. The CDR3 runs to 13 residues. The CDR3 spells CASRAGTGDGYTF. The CDR3, as DNA: TGTGCCAGCAGAGCCGGGACGGGGGATGGCTACACCTTC.

The V and J genes are TRBV11-2 and TRBJ2-3; D remains unclear. The CDR3 length is 12 residues. Germline-derived CDR1 and CDR2 are SGHAT and FQNNGV. Between the trimmed V and J ends, which lost 3 bases and 6 bases, there was a span of 7 bases. Written as DNA, the CDR3 is TGTGCCAGCAGCTTCCTCCCCGATACGCAGTATTTT. Its protein is CASSFLPDTQYF.

This chain links TRBV5-5 with TRBJ2-7; D is possibly TRBD1 (6 bases). Germline CDR1 is SGHKS and CDR2 is YYEKEE (reference sequence). V was shortened by 0 bases and J by 5 bases, with 12 bases between the two germline ends. This CDR3 is built from 14 residues. The CDR3, as DNA: TGTGCCAGCAGCTTGGTAGGACAGAGGAACGAGCAGTACTTC. Amino acid sequence: CASSLVGQRNEQYF.

The V call is TRBV7-2, the J call TRBJ1-4; 8 positions agree with TRBD1. The V gene end was trimmed by 5 bases and the J gene end by 8 bases; junction bases not matched to a gene: 7. From germline, CDR1 is SGHTA and CDR2 FQGNSA. This CDR3 spans 14 amino acids. The CDR3 sequence: CASSLSTGGEKLFF. The CDR3 DNA reads TGTGCCAGCAGCCTTTCAACAGGGGGAGAAAAACTGTTTTTT.

The chain couples TRBV5-4 to TRBJ1-1; no firm D call. The CDR3 is made up of 14 amino acids. The germline V gene encodes CDR1 SGHNT and CDR2 YYREEE (reference sequence). V lost 2 bases, J lost 5 bases, and 13 bases lay in between. CDR3 DNA: TGTGCCAGCAGCTTAACGGGGTCTAAGACTGAAGCTTTCTTT. Encoded protein: CASSLTGSKTEAFF.

The gene calls are TRBV11-3 and TRBJ2-1; D ambiguous. V lost 5 bases and J lost 5, with 10 bases in between. Germline CDR1 SGHNT, CDR2 YENEEA. This CDR3 comprises 13 residues. This chain's CDR3 is CASSRPTNNEQFF. The CDR3 coding sequence is TGTGCCAGCAGCCGCCCCACAAACAATGAGCAGTTCTTC. The full variable domain, with the rest looked up from reference TRBV11-3 and TRBJ2-1, is EAGVVQSPRYKIIEKKQPVAFWCNPISGHNTLYWYLQNLGQGPELLIRYENEEAVDDSQLPKDRFSAERLKGVDSTLKIQPAELGDSAVYLCASSRPTNNEQFFGPGTRLTVL.